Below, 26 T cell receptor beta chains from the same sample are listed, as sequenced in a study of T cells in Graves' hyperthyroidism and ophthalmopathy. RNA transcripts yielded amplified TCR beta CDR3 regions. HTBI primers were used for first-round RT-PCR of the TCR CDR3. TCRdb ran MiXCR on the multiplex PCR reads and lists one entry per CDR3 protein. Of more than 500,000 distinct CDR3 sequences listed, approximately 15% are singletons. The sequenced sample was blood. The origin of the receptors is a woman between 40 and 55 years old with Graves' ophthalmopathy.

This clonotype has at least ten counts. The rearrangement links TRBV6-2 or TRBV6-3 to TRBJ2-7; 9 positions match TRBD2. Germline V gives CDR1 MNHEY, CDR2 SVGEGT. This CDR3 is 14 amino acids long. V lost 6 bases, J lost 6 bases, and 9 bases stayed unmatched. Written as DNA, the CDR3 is TGTGCCAGCAGGGGTAGCGGGAGAAGTAGCGAGCAGTACTTC. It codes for CASRGSGRSSEQYF.

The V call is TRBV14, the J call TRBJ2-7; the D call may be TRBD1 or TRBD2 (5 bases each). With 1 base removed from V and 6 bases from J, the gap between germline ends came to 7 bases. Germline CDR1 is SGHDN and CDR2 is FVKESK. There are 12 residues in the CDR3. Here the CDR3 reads CASSQAGAEQYF. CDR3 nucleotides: TGTGCCAGCAGCCAAGCCGGGGCCGAGCAGTACTTC.

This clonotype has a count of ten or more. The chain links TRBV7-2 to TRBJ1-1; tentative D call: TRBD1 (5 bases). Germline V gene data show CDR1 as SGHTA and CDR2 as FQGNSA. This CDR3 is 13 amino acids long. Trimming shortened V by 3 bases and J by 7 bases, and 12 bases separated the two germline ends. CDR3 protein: CASSFGGRVEAFF. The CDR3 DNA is TGTGCCAGCAGCTTTGGGGGGAGGGTTGAAGCTTTCTTT.

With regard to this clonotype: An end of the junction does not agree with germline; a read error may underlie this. CDR3 loop: CARSYASHSNQPQHF. The CDR3 nucleotides are TGTGCCAGGAGTTACGCCAGTCATAGCAATCAGCCCCAGCATTTT. This chain joins TRBV6-5 and TRBJ1-5; D gene uncertain. Germline V gene data show CDR1 as MNHEY and CDR2 as SVGAGI. The CDR3 totals 15 residues.

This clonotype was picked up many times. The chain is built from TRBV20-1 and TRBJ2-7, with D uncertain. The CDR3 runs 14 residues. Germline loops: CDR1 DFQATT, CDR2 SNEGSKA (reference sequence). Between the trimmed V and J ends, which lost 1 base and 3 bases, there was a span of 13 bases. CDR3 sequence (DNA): TGCAGTGCTAGAGTTGTGTCTAGACTCTACGAGCAGTACTTC. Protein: CSARVVSRLYEQYF.

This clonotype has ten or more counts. CDR3 in DNA: TGTGCCAGCAGCCAAGTCAGGGGAAACGAGCAGTACTTC. It translates to CASSQVRGNEQYF. The J gene is TRBJ2-7, the V gene TRBV14; D is perhaps TRBD1 (6 bases). The V gene lost 1 base and the J gene lost 5 bases, with 9 bases spanning the gap. Germline V gene data show CDR1 as SGHDN and CDR2 as FVKESK. CDR3 length: 13 amino acids.

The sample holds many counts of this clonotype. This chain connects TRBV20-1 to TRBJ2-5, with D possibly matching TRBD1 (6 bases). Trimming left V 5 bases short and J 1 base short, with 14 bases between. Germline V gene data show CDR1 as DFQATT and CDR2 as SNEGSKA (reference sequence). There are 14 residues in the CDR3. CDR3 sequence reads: CSAERTDPQETQYF. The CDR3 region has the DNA TGCAGTGCTGAACGGACAGACCCCCAAGAGACCCAGTACTTC.

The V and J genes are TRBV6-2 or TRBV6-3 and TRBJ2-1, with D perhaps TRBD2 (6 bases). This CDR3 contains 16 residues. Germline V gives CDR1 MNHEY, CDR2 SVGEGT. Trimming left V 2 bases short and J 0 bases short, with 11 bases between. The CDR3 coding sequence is TGTGCCAGCAGTTACGGGGCGGGGAGCTCCTACAATGAGCAGTTCTTC. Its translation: CASSYGAGSSYNEQFF.

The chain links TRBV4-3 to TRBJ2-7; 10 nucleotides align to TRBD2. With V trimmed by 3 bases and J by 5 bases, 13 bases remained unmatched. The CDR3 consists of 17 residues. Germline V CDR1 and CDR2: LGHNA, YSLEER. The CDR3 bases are TGCGCCAGCAGCCAGGACCATGGGACTAGCGCTCCCCACGAGCAGTACTTC. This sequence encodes CASSQDHGTSAPHEQYF.

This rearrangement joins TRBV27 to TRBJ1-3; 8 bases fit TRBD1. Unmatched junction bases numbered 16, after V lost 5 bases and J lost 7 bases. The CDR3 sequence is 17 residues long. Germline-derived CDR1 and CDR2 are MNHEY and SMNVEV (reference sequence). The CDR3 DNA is TGTGCCAGCAGTCCTCTCATCGACAGGGGAGTAAGGAACACCATATATTTT. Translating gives CASSPLIDRGVRNTIYF.

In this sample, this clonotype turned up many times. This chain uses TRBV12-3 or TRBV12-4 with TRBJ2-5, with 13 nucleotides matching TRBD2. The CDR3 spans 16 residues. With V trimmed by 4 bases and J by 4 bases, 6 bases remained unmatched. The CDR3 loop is CASSSRTSGSTETQYF. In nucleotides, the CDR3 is TGTGCCAGCAGTTCACGGACTAGCGGGAGTACAGAGACCCAGTACTTC.

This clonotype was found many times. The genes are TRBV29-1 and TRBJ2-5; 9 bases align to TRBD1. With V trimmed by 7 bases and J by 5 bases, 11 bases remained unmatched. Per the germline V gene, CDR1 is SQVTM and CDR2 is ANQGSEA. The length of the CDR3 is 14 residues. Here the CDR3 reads CSGAGTGSAETQYF. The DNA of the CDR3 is TGCAGCGGTGCCGGGACAGGGAGTGCGGAGACCCAGTACTTC.

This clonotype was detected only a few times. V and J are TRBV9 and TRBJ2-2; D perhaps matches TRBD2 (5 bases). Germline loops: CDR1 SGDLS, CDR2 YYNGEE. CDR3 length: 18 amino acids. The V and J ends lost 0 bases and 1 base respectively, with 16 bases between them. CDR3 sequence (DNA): TGTGCCAGCAGCGTAGCTACGGGGTCATTTTTGAACACCGGGGAGCTGTTTTTT. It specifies CASSVATGSFLNTGELFF.

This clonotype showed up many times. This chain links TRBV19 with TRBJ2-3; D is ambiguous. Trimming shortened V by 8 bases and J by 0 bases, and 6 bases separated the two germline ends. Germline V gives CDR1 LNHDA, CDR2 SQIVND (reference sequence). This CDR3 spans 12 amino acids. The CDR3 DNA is TGTGCCAGTGGCACTAGCACAGATACGCAGTATTTT. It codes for CASGTSTDTQYF. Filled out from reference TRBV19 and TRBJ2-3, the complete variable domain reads DGGITQSPKYLFRKEGQNVTLSCEQNLNHDAMYWYRQDPGQGLRLIYYSQIVNDFQKGDIAEGYSVSREKKESFPLTVTSAQKNPTAFYLCASGTSTDTQYFGPGTRLTVL.

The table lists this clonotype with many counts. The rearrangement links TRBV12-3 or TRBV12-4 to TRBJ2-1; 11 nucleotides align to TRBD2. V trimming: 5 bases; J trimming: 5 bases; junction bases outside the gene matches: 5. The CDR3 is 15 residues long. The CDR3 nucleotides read TGTGCCAGCAGTGAGGGACTAGCGGCAAACAATGAGCAGTTCTTC. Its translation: CASSEGLAANNEQFF.

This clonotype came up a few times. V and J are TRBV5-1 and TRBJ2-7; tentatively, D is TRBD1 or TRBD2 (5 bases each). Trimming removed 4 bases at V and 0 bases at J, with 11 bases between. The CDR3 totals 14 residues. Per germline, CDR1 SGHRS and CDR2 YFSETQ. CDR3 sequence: CASSGSDSSYEQYF. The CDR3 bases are TGCGCCAGCAGCGGGAGCGACAGCTCCTACGAGCAGTACTTC.

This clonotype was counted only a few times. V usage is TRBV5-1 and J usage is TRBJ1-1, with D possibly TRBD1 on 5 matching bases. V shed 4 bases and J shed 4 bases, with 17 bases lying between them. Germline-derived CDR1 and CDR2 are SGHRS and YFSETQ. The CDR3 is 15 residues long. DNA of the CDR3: TGCGCCAGCAGCGCCTCCTCAGGGAGGAGCACTGAAGCTTTCTTT. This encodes CASSASSGRSTEAFF.

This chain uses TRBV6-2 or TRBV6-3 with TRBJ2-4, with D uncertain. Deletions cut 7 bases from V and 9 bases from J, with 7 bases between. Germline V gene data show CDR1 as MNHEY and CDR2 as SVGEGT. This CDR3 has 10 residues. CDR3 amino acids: CASMNGIQYF. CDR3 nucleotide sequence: TGTGCCAGCATGAATGGCATTCAGTACTTC.

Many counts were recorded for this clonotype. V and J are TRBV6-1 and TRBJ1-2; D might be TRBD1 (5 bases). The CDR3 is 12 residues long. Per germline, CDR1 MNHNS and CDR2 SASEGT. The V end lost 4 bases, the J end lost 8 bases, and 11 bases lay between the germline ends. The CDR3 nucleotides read TGTGCCAGCAGTGCGAGGGGAGCGGGCTACACCTTC. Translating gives CASSARGAGYTF.

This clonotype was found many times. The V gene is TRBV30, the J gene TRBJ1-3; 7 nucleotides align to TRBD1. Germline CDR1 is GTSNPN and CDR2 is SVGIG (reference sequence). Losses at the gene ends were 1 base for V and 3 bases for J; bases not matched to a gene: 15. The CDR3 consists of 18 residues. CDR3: CAWSAGTDPSYFGNTIYF. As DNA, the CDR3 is TGTGCCTGGAGTGCCGGGACAGACCCGTCGTATTTTGGAAACACCATATATTTT.

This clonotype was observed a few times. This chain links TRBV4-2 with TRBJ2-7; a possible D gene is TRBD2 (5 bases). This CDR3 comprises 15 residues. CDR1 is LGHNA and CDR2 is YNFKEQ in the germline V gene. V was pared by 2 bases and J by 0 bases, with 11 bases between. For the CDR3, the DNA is TGTGCCAGCAGCCAACCCGTGGGGAGCTCCTACGAGCAGTACTTC. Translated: CASSQPVGSSYEQYF.

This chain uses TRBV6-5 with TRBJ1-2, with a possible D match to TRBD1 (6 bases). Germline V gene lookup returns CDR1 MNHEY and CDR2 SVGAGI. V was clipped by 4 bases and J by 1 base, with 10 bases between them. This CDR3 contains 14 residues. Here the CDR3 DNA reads TGTGCCAGCAGTTTCGGGGGCGATAACTATGGCTACACCTTC. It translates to CASSFGGDNYGYTF.

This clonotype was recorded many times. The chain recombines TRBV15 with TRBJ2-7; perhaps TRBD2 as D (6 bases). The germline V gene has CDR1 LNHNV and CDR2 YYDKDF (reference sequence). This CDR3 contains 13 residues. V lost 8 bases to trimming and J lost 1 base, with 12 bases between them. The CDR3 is CATAQTSSYEQYF. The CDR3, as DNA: TGTGCCACCGCACAGACTAGTTCCTACGAGCAGTACTTC. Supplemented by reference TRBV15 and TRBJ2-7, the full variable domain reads DAMVIQNPRYQVTQFGKPVTLSCSQTLNHNVMYWYQQKSSQAPKLLFHYYDKDFNNEADTPDNFQSRRPNTSFCFLDIRSPGLGDTAMYLCATAQTSSYEQYFGPGTRLTVT.

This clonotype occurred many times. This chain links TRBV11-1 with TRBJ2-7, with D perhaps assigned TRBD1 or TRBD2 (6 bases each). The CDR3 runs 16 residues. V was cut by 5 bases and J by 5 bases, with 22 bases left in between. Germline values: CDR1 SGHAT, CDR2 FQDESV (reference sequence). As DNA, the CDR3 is TGTGCCAGCAGCCATGGGGGCGGGAAGACTTTGGACGAGCAGTACTTC. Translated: CASSHGGGKTLDEQYF.

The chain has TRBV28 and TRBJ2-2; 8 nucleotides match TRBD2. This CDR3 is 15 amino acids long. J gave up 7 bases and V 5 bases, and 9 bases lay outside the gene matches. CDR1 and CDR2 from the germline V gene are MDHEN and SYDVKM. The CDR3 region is CASSPPGGGIGELFF. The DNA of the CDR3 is TGTGCCAGCAGTCCCCCGGGAGGGGGTATCGGGGAGCTGTTTTTT.

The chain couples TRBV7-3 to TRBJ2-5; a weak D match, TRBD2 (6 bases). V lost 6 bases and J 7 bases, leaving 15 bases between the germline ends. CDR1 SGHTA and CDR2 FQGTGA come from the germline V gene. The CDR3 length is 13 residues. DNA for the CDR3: TGTGCCAGCAGAGCTCGAACCGGGGGGACCCAGTACTTC. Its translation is CASRARTGGTQYF.